These T cell receptor beta chains were read from a single sample in a study of PD-L1 blockade in urothelial cancer. Some clones are missing from TCRdb's copy, which holds only in-frame ones; the method was immunoSEQ multiplex PCR. The table includes fewer than 50,000 clones, about 88% detected once. The sequenced sample was PBMCs, obtained around atezolizumab (anti-PD-L1) treatment. The receptor set was obtained from a donor aged 40 or over with urothelial cancer. Each CDR3 is given with its conserved first and last residue. Each record gives: V gene, J gene, D gene, clone size, CDR3 protein, CDR3 DNA. A D gene is named only where the DNA matches it firmly. Some rows mark clone size as missing; the rest say once, few, many or name a class of expanded clone.

TRBV28	TRBJ2-3	.	.	CASSFPPSTDTQYF	TGTGCCAGCAGTTTCCCCCCGAGCACAGATACGCAGTATTTT
TRBV18	TRBJ1-1	TRBD1	.	CASSPSLQLTGGGTEAFF	TGTGCCAGCTCACCTAGCTTGCAGCTAACAGGGGGAGGCACTGAAGCTTTCTTT
TRBV28	TRBJ1-1	.	.	CAGGGSPMNTEAFF	TGTGCCGGGGGGGGGTCCCCTATGAACACTGAAGCTTTCTTT
TRBV5-1	TRBJ2-1	.	once	CASSLVGRGNEQFF	TGCGCCAGCAGCTTGGTGGGCCGCGGGAATGAGCAGTTCTTC
TRBV28	TRBJ2-7	TRBD2	.	CASSFMLAGVYEQYF	TGTGCCAGCAGTTTCATGCTAGCGGGAGTTTACGAGCAGTACTTC
TRBV11-3	TRBJ2-3	TRBD2	.	CASSPQWGGVDTQYF	TGTGCCAGCAGCCCTCAGTGGGGGGGGGTAGATACGCAGTATTTT
TRBV28	TRBJ2-1	.	.	CASSSTRDEQFF	TGTGCCAGCAGTTCAACTCGGGATGAGCAGTTCTTC
TRBV7-8	TRBJ1-3	.	.	CASSLRGYGNTIYF	TGTGCCAGCAGCTTACGGGGTTACGGAAACACCATATATTTT
TRBV5-1	TRBJ1-4	.	.	CASSLQDPTNEKLFF	TGCGCCAGCAGCCTACAGGACCCAACTAATGAAAAACTGTTTTTT
TRBV9	TRBJ1-1	.	few	CASSVDGGTEAFF	TGTGCCAGCAGCGTAGACGGGGGCACTGAAGCTTTCTTT
TRBV5-1	TRBJ1-4	.	.	CASSLGGGLNEKLFF	TGCGCCAGCAGCTTGGGGGGGGGCCTTAATGAAAAACTGTTTTTT